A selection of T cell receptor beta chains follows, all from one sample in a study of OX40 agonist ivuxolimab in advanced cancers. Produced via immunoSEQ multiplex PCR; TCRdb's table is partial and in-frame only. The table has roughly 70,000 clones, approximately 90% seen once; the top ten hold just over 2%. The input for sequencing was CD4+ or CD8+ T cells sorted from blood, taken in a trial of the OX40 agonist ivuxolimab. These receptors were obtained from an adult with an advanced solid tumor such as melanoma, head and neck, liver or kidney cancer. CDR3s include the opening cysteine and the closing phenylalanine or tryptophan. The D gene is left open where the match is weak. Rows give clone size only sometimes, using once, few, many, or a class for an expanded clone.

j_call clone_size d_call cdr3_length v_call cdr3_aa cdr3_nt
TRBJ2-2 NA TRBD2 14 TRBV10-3 CAISASGGTGELFF TGTGCCATCAGTGCTAGCGGGGGCACCGGGGAGCTGTTTTTT
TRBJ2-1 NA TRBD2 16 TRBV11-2 CASSGNSGGLPSGQFF TGTGCCAGCAGCGGCAATAGCGGGGGCCTCCCGTCCGGGCAGTTCTTC
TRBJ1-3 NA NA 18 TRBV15 CATSRDMAGAISGNTIYF TGTGCCACCAGCAGAGACATGGCAGGGGCGATCTCTGGAAACACCATATATTTT
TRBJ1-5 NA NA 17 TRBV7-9 CASSLAGDSFYNQPQHF TGTGCCAGCAGCTTAGCCGGTGACAGTTTTTACAATCAGCCCCAGCATTTT
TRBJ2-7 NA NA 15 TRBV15 CATGGTAGATYEQYF TGTGCCACCGGGGGGACAGCCGGCGCAACCTACGAGCAGTACTTC
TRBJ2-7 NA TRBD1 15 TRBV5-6 CASSPRDRSSYEQYF TGTGCCAGCAGCCCCCGGGACAGAAGCTCCTACGAGCAGTACTTC
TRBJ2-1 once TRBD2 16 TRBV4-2 CASSQDLAGGYNEQFF TGTGCCAGCAGCCAAGATCTAGCGGGTGGCTACAATGAGCAGTTCTTC
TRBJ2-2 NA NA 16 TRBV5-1 CASRAIATDFTGELFF TGCGCCAGCCGAGCTATCGCGACAGACTTCACCGGGGAGCTGTTTTTT
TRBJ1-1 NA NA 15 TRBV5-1 CASSLGPDLNTEAFF TGCGCCAGCAGCTTGGGACCGGACTTGAACACTGAAGCTTTCTTT
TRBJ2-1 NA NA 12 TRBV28 CASGALIREQFF TGTGCCAGCGGAGCCCTCATCAGGGAGCAGTTCTTC
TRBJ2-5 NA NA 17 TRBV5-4 CASSQRRGGAGTETQYF TGTGCCAGCAGTCAACGAAGGGGGGGGGCCGGAACAGAGACCCAGTACTTC
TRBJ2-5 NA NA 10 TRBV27 CASGQETQYF TGTGCCAGCGGACAAGAGACCCAGTACTTC
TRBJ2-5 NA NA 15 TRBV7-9 CASSPVAGFQETQYF TGTGCCAGCAGCCCGGTGGCGGGTTTCCAAGAGACCCAGTACTTC
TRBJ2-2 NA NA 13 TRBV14 CASSHPHTGELFF TGTGCCAGCAGCCACCCACACACCGGGGAGCTGTTTTTT
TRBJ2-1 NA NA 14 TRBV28 CASSLRGAGDEQFF TGTGCCAGCAGTTTAAGGGGCGCGGGCGATGAGCAGTTCTTC
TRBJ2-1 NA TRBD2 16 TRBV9 CASSVVAGDLYNEQFF TGTGCCAGCAGCGTAGTAGCGGGAGATCTCTACAATGAGCAGTTCTTC
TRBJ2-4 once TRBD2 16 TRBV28 CASSFFSGGARNIQYF TGTGCCAGCAGTTTCTTTAGCGGGGGGGCAAGAAACATTCAGTACTTC
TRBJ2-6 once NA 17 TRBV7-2 CASSSLRGASGANVLTF TGTGCCAGCAGCTCCCTTCGGGGGGCCTCTGGGGCCAACGTCCTGACTTTC
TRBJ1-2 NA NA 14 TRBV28 CASSLSQALWGYTF TGTGCCAGCAGTTTATCCCAGGCACTATGGGGCTACACCTTC
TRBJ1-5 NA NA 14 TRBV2 CASSDSYSNQPQHF TGTGCCAGCAGTGACAGCTATAGCAATCAGCCCCAGCATTTT
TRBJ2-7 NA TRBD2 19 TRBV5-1 CASSLGLAGVGGSSYEQYF TGCGCCAGCAGCTTGGGCCTAGCGGGCGTCGGGGGCAGCTCCTACGAGCAGTACTTC
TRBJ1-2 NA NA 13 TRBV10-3 CAISLDRPYGYTF TGTGCCATCAGCCTCGACCGACCCTATGGCTACACCTTC
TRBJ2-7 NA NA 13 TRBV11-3 CASSSLDSYEQYF TGTGCCAGCAGCTCATTAGACTCCTACGAGCAGTACTTC
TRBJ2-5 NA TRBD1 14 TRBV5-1 CASRPPGQGETQYF TGCGCCAGCAGGCCCCCGGGACAGGGAGAGACCCAGTACTTC
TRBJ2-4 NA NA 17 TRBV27 CASSLSPTSAGQNIQYF TGTGCCAGCAGTTTATCTCCCACTTCGGCAGGGCAAAACATTCAGTACTTC
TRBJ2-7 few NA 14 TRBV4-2 CASSQDSEAYEQYF TGTGCCAGCAGCCAAGACTCGGAGGCCTACGAGCAGTACTTC
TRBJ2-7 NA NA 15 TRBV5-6 CASSGSDSGAYEQYF TGTGCCAGCAGCGGTTCGGACTCAGGAGCCTACGAGCAGTACTTC
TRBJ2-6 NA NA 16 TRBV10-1 CASSFVGQSRANVLTF TGCGCCAGCAGTTTCGTGGGACAAAGTCGGGCCAACGTCCTGACTTTC
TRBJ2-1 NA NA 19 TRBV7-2 CASSLALSFVRGSDNEQFF TGTGCCAGCAGCTTAGCGCTCAGTTTTGTGCGGGGTTCCGACAATGAGCAGTTCTTC
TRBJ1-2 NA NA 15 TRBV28 CASSFLPGTAYGYTF TGTGCCAGCAGTTTCCTACCCGGGACGGCCTATGGCTACACCTTC
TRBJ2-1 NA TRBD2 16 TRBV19 CASSTGTSGNGNEQFF TGTGCCAGTAGTACAGGGACTAGCGGGAACGGAAATGAGCAGTTCTTC
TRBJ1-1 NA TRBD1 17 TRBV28 CASSPLTQTGSNTEAFF TGTGCCAGCAGCCCGCTTACCCAGACAGGGTCCAACACTGAAGCTTTCTTT
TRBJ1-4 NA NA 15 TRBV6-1 CASSGGREGGEKLFF TGTGCCAGCAGTGGTGGTAGGGAGGGGGGAGAAAAACTGTTTTTT
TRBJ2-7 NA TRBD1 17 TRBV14 CASSLNLDRAGSYEQYF TGTGCCAGCAGCCTCAACCTAGACAGGGCCGGGTCCTACGAGCAGTACTTC
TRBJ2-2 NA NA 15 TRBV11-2 CASSLDRKNTGELFF TGTGCCAGCAGCTTAGATAGGAAGAACACCGGGGAGCTGTTTTTT